The rows below give T cell receptor beta chains drawn from one sample of a study of CD8 T cells in Susac syndrome. TCRdb re-called the immunoSEQ multiplex PCR reads with MiXCR, one entry per CDR3 protein. The sample comprises around 190,000 distinct CDR3 sequences, 85% to 95% of which are singletons, and about 0.1% rests with the top ten. Sequencing was done on a sample of CD4+ T cells from PBMCs. The receptor source for this set is a human donor in good health. Both conserved end residues are part of each CDR3. The D gene is left open where the match is weak. Only part of the rows carry a size: once, few, many, or a class if the clone is expanded.

DNA: TGTGCCAGCAGGGACAGGACGAGGTATGGCTACACCTTC
CDR3: CASRDRTRYGYTF
size: once
J: TRBJ1-2
D: TRBD1
V: TRBV25-1

DNA: TGTGCCAGCAGTCCACACCCTAACAATGAGCAGTTCTTC
CDR3: CASSPHPNNEQFF
size: -
J: TRBJ2-1
D: -
V: TRBV14

DNA: TGTGCCAGCAGTCATGGGGATTCGCCCCAGCATTTT
CDR3: CASSHGDSPQHF
size: -
J: TRBJ1-5
D: -
V: TRBV12-3/TRBV12-4

DNA: TGTGCCAGCAGCCGCGAACCGAGAGGGCCCGGCGGTGCTGAAGCTTTCTTT
CDR3: CASSREPRGPGGAEAFF
size: -
J: TRBJ1-1
D: -
V: TRBV14

DNA: TGTGCCAGCAGCTATGGGCAGTCCAATTCACCCCTCCACTTT
CDR3: CASSYGQSNSPLHF
size: -
J: TRBJ1-6
D: -
V: TRBV7-9

DNA: TGCAGCGTTGAAAGCGGAGACTATGGCTACACCTTC
CDR3: CSVESGDYGYTF
size: -
J: TRBJ1-2
D: -
V: TRBV29-1

DNA: TGTGCCAGCAGTCCGCTCATCGGGGAGCTGTTTTTT
CDR3: CASSPLIGELFF
size: -
J: TRBJ2-2
D: -
V: TRBV27

DNA: TGCAGCGTTGAAGATGGGCGATCAGAGACATATGGCTACACCTTC
CDR3: CSVEDGRSETYGYTF
size: once
J: TRBJ1-2
D: -
V: TRBV29-1

DNA: TGCAGCGTCGTACAGGGGGCGAGTGGAAACACCATATATTTT
CDR3: CSVVQGASGNTIYF
size: -
J: TRBJ1-3
D: TRBD1
V: TRBV29-1

DNA: TGTGCCACCAGCTCCCCCATACAGCCCCAGCATTTT
CDR3: CATSSPIQPQHF
size: -
J: TRBJ1-5
D: -
V: TRBV24-1

DNA: TGCAGTGCTAGTTTTCTAGCGGGGGGGAATGAGCAGTTCTTC
CDR3: CSASFLAGGNEQFF
size: -
J: TRBJ2-1
D: TRBD2
V: TRBV20-1

DNA: TGCAGCGTTGAAGGCGCCCCTGGACAGGGGTTGACCTACGAGCAGTACTTC
CDR3: CSVEGAPGQGLTYEQYF
size: -
J: TRBJ2-7
D: TRBD1
V: TRBV29-1

DNA: TGTGCCAGCAGCCCACGATCCCCCGCCGGCACAGATACGCAGTATTTT
CDR3: CASSPRSPAGTDTQYF
size: -
J: TRBJ2-3
D: -
V: TRBV9

DNA: TGCAGTGCTAGAGGGACAGTTCGAGGTGGCTACACCTTC
CDR3: CSARGTVRGGYTF
size: -
J: TRBJ1-2
D: -
V: TRBV20-1

DNA: TGCAGTGCTCCTAGCGGGGATACGCAGTATTTT
CDR3: CSAPSGDTQYF
size: -
J: TRBJ2-3
D: TRBD2
V: TRBV20-1

DNA: TGCAGTGCCGCGGGTAGGCAATGGTACGAGCAGTACTTC
CDR3: CSAAGRQWYEQYF
size: -
J: TRBJ2-7
D: -
V: TRBV20-1

DNA: TGTGCCAGCAGTGACCGGGATCCCGGAGACATTCAGTACTTC
CDR3: CASSDRDPGDIQYF
size: -
J: TRBJ2-4
D: -
V: TRBV6-5

DNA: TGCAGTGCTACCCTAGGGAGGGGGGCGTATGGCTACACCTTC
CDR3: CSATLGRGAYGYTF
size: once
J: TRBJ1-2
D: -
V: TRBV20-1

DNA: TGTGCCAGCAGTGTAAGTCGAGCCAAAAACATTCAGTACTTC
CDR3: CASSVSRAKNIQYF
size: -
J: TRBJ2-4
D: -
V: TRBV27

DNA: TGTGCCAGCAGCTTACAAGGGATCACCTACGAGCAGTACTTC
CDR3: CASSLQGITYEQYF
size: -
J: TRBJ2-7
D: -
V: TRBV7-2

DNA: TGTGCCAGCAGACGGGACAGGGTATCATACGAGCAGTACTTC
CDR3: CASRRDRVSYEQYF
size: -
J: TRBJ2-7
D: TRBD1
V: TRBV6-5

DNA: TGCAGTGCTAGAGATCCGTTTGTTTCTTTCAGATCTGGGGCCAACGTCCTGACTTTC
CDR3: CSARDPFVSFRSGANVLTF
size: -
J: TRBJ2-6
D: -
V: TRBV20-1

DNA: TGCAGCGCCCTGCCGCACCAAGAGACCCAGTACTTC
CDR3: CSALPHQETQYF
size: -
J: TRBJ2-5
D: -
V: TRBV29-1

DNA: TGCAGTGCTACCCGGGAAGCCTACAATGAGCAGTTCTTC
CDR3: CSATREAYNEQFF
size: -
J: TRBJ2-1
D: -
V: TRBV20-1

DNA: TGTGCCAGCAGCCAAAAAAGCACAGATACGCAGTATTTT
CDR3: CASSQKSTDTQYF
size: -
J: TRBJ2-3
D: -
V: TRBV3-1

DNA: TGCAGCGGGGTGGGGACAGGGGGCGCCGAGCAGTACTTC
CDR3: CSGVGTGGAEQYF
size: -
J: TRBJ2-7
D: TRBD1
V: TRBV29-1

DNA: TGTGCCAGCAGTTACTCGAGAAGGGCTGAAGCTTTCTTT
CDR3: CASSYSRRAEAFF
size: -
J: TRBJ1-1
D: -
V: TRBV6-5

DNA: TGCAGCTCGCGCCGCGATCCCGACAATGAGCAGTTCTTC
CDR3: CSSRRDPDNEQFF
size: once
J: TRBJ2-1
D: -
V: TRBV29-1

DNA: TGTGCCAGTAGTATAGGGGACTCCCTCGAGCAGTACTTC
CDR3: CASSIGDSLEQYF
size: -
J: TRBJ2-7
D: -
V: TRBV19

DNA: TGTGCCAGCAGCCTAGGGGCTAGCGGAAAAGATACGCAGTATTTT
CDR3: CASSLGASGKDTQYF
size: -
J: TRBJ2-3
D: TRBD2
V: TRBV7-9

DNA: TGTGCCAGCAGTCTACAGGGGGAGTATGGCTACACCTTC
CDR3: CASSLQGEYGYTF
size: -
J: TRBJ1-2
D: TRBD1
V: TRBV3-1

DNA: TGTGCCTGGAGCATCGGACAGGGATGGGTAGATACGCAGTATTTT
CDR3: CAWSIGQGWVDTQYF
size: -
J: TRBJ2-3
D: TRBD1
V: TRBV30

DNA: TGCAGTGCTAGCAGGGACAGGGGGCCCTACGAGCAGTACTTC
CDR3: CSASRDRGPYEQYF
size: few
J: TRBJ2-7
D: TRBD1
V: TRBV20-1